The rows below give T cell receptor beta chains drawn from one sample of a study of cytomegalovirus exposure and HLA in healthy donors. Data came from immunoSEQ multiplex PCR; TCRdb stores just in-frame clones and leaves some out. The sample yields roughly 200,000 clones, over 65% seen once. The sequenced sample consisted of PBMCs. The receptor source for this set is a man between 18 and 35 years old in good health and CMV-seronegative. The CDR3 runs from the conserved cysteine through the conserved F or W. Each record gives: J gene, clone size, V gene, D gene, CDR3 protein, CDR3 DNA. A D gene is named only where the DNA matches it firmly. Size tells how often a clone was seen (once, few, many) or the class of an expanded clone, and some rows leave it out.

j_gene: TRBJ2-1; abundance: NA; v_gene: TRBV27; d_gene: TRBD2; CDR3aa: CASSRLAGYNEQFF; CDR3nt: TGTGCCAGCAGTAGACTAGCGGGATACAATGAGCAGTTCTTC
j_gene: TRBJ2-7; abundance: NA; v_gene: TRBV9; d_gene: TRBD2; CDR3aa: CASSETSDAYEQYF; CDR3nt: TGTGCCAGCAGCGAAACTAGCGACGCCTACGAGCAGTACTTC
j_gene: TRBJ2-7; abundance: NA; v_gene: TRBV11-2; d_gene: TRBD2; CDR3aa: CASSGVGLAGDEQYF; CDR3nt: TGTGCCAGCAGCGGGGTGGGACTAGCGGGAGACGAGCAGTACTTC
j_gene: TRBJ2-3; abundance: NA; v_gene: TRBV14; d_gene: NA; CDR3aa: CASSQSGQPNTDTQYF; CDR3nt: TGTGCCAGCAGCCAGTCCGGACAGCCCAACACAGATACGCAGTATTTT
j_gene: TRBJ2-7; abundance: NA; v_gene: TRBV6-5; d_gene: NA; CDR3aa: CASSYSSGGTYEQYF; CDR3nt: TGTGCCAGCAGTTACTCCAGTGGAGGGACCTACGAGCAGTACTTC
j_gene: TRBJ2-1; abundance: NA; v_gene: TRBV19; d_gene: NA; CDR3aa: CASSIYGSANEQFF; CDR3nt: TGTGCCAGTAGTATATACGGGAGCGCCAATGAGCAGTTCTTC
j_gene: TRBJ1-2; abundance: NA; v_gene: TRBV10-3; d_gene: TRBD1; CDR3aa: CAISGTNPGQGPTNYGYTF; CDR3nt: TGTGCCATCAGTGGAACGAACCCGGGACAGGGCCCAACTAACTATGGCTACACCTTC
j_gene: TRBJ2-1; abundance: once; v_gene: TRBV5-1; d_gene: NA; CDR3aa: CASSFDPSSYNEQFF; CDR3nt: TGCGCCAGCAGCTTTGATCCGAGCTCCTACAATGAGCAGTTCTTC
j_gene: TRBJ1-6; abundance: NA; v_gene: TRBV6-1; d_gene: NA; CDR3aa: CASSEAPGQFNSPLHF; CDR3nt: TGTGCCAGCAGTGAAGCTCCCGGACAGTTTAATTCACCCCTCCACTTT
j_gene: TRBJ1-5; abundance: NA; v_gene: TRBV4-1; d_gene: TRBD1; CDR3aa: CASSRSPGQLNQPQHF; CDR3nt: TGCGCCAGCAGCCGATCCCCGGGACAGCTCAATCAGCCCCAGCATTTT
j_gene: TRBJ1-1; abundance: NA; v_gene: TRBV19; d_gene: NA; CDR3aa: CASIDPRGKRATEAFF; CDR3nt: TGTGCCAGTATCGACCCTCGCGGGAAAAGGGCCACTGAAGCTTTCTTT
j_gene: TRBJ2-5; abundance: NA; v_gene: TRBV7-6; d_gene: NA; CDR3aa: CASSLAYTGQETQYF; CDR3nt: TGTGCCAGCAGCTTAGCGTATACAGGCCAAGAGACCCAGTACTTC
j_gene: TRBJ2-1; abundance: NA; v_gene: TRBV29-1; d_gene: TRBD1; CDR3aa: CSVEDTGQGAYNEQFF; CDR3nt: TGCAGCGTTGAAGATACAGGACAGGGGGCGTACAATGAGCAGTTCTTC
j_gene: TRBJ2-7; abundance: NA; v_gene: TRBV27; d_gene: TRBD1; CDR3aa: CASRPGTELYEQYF; CDR3nt: TGTGCCAGCAGGCCCGGGACAGAGCTCTACGAGCAGTACTTC
j_gene: TRBJ1-1; abundance: NA; v_gene: TRBV2; d_gene: NA; CDR3aa: CASSEALDTEAFF; CDR3nt: TGTGCCAGCAGTGAAGCACTGGACACTGAAGCTTTCTTT
j_gene: TRBJ2-2; abundance: NA; v_gene: TRBV28; d_gene: TRBD2; CDR3aa: CASSFGGGSPVGELFF; CDR3nt: TGTGCCAGCAGTTTCGGGGGGGGTAGTCCCGTAGGGGAGCTGTTTTTT
j_gene: TRBJ2-7; abundance: NA; v_gene: TRBV5-4; d_gene: NA; CDR3aa: CASSLAIPPYEQYF; CDR3nt: TGTGCCAGCAGCTTGGCTATCCCTCCCTACGAGCAGTACTTC
j_gene: TRBJ1-4; abundance: NA; v_gene: TRBV5-4; d_gene: NA; CDR3aa: CASSANRDEKLFF; CDR3nt: TGTGCCAGCAGCGCGAACAGGGACGAAAAACTGTTTTTT
j_gene: TRBJ1-1; abundance: NA; v_gene: TRBV11-2; d_gene: TRBD1; CDR3aa: CASSPWGQPTNTEAFF; CDR3nt: TGTGCCAGCAGCCCTTGGGGACAGCCGACGAACACTGAAGCTTTCTTT